These 20 T cell receptor beta chains were sequenced from one sample in a study of blood T cell repertoires in COVID-19. The method was immunoSEQ multiplex PCR; TCRdb's version includes in-frame clones alone and lacks a portion of them. The sample holds under 200,000 clones, about 87% seen once. What was sequenced was peripheral blood. The receptors derive from a woman in her seventies with COVID-19, enrolled during active disease.

The rearrangement joins TRBV19 to TRBJ1-5, with D possibly being TRBD1 (6 bases). Germline CDR1 is LNHDA and CDR2 is SQIVND (reference sequence). Trimming cost V 11 bases and J 1 base, with 18 bases left between them. CDR3 length: 15 amino acids. The CDR3, as DNA: TGTGCCCACCCCCATGACAGGTTAAGCAATCAGCCCCAGCATTTT. This gives the protein CAHPHDRLSNQPQHF.

The chain recombines TRBV2 with TRBJ2-2; 10 nucleotides align to TRBD1. This CDR3 is built from 16 residues. Unmatched junction bases numbered 4, after V lost 6 bases and J lost 0 bases. Germline assignment: CDR1 SNHLY and CDR2 FYNNEI. The DNA for the CDR3 is TGTGCCAGCAGGATGACAGGGGGCGCGAACACCGGGGAGCTGTTTTTT. This translates into CASRMTGGANTGELFF. Supplemented by reference TRBV2 and TRBJ2-2, the full variable domain reads EPEVTQTPSHQVTQMGQEVILRCVPISNHLYFYWYRQILGQKVEFLVSFYNNEISEKSEIFDDQFSVERPDGSNFTLKIRSTKLEDSAMYFCASRMTGGANTGELFFGEGSRLTVL.

This rearrangement joins TRBV19 to TRBJ2-1; 11 bases fit TRBD2. The CDR3 is made up of 16 amino acids. V dropped 1 base and J dropped 6; count of bases not matched to a gene: 5. CDR1 is LNHDA and CDR2 is SQIVND in the germline V gene (reference sequence). The CDR3 DNA sequence: TGTGCCAGTAGTATAGTTGAGACTAGCGGGGTCAATGAGCAGTTCTTC. Protein product: CASSIVETSGVNEQFF.

This sequence joins TRBV27 and TRBJ2-7, with D perhaps matching TRBD1 (6 bases). Trimming removed 5 bases at V and 0 bases at J, with 14 bases between. The CDR3 length is 15 residues. Looked up from germline, CDR1 is MNHEY and CDR2 is SMNVEV (reference sequence). DNA for the CDR3: TGTGCCAGCAGTGGGACATTTGAGAGCTCCTACGAGCAGTACTTC. This codes for CASSGTFESSYEQYF.

This chain links TRBV6-1 with TRBJ1-2; D gene uncertain. The germline V gene has CDR1 MNHNS and CDR2 SASEGT. The CDR3 runs 15 residues. V was cut by 3 bases and J by 0 bases, with 11 bases left in between. This CDR3 reads CASSEGSGSNYGYTF. CDR3 bases: TGTGCCAGCAGTGAGGGTTCAGGATCTAACTATGGCTACACCTTC.

The chain carries TRBV18 and TRBJ1-1; D is perhaps TRBD1 (6 bases). The V end was cut by 2 bases, the J end by 1 base, with 11 bases between. The germline V gene encodes CDR1 KGHSH and CDR2 LQKENI. The CDR3 totals 15 residues. This CDR3 is CASSPEGHQNTEAFF. The DNA for the CDR3 is TGTGCCAGCTCACCAGAGGGACACCAGAACACTGAAGCTTTCTTT.

The chain is built from TRBV28 and TRBJ2-3, with D perhaps TRBD2 (5 bases). CDR3 length: 16 amino acids. Germline V CDR1 and CDR2: MDHEN, SYDVKM. The ends were cut back, 3 bases at V and 1 base at J, with 14 bases in the middle. For the CDR3, the DNA is TGTGCCAGCAGTTTCGGGAACCTTCGGGGCACAGATACGCAGTATTTT. This encodes CASSFGNLRGTDTQYF.

The chain combines TRBV3-1 (or the pseudogene TRBV3-2) with TRBJ2-2; possibly TRBD2 for D (5 bases). The germline V and J ends were trimmed by 1 base and 5 bases, with 11 bases remaining between them. Germline V gene sequence: CDR1 LGHDT, CDR2 YNNKEL (reference sequence). The CDR3 has 15 residues. In DNA, the CDR3 is TGTGCCAGCAGCCAAGGGGGAGTGGAGACCGGGGAGCTGTTTTTT. It is translated as CASSQGGVETGELFF.

The chain joins TRBV5-4 to TRBJ2-2; weak D call: TRBD1 (5 bases). This CDR3 has 15 residues. Germline CDR1 reads SGHNT; CDR2 reads YYREEE (reference sequence). Trimming cost V 2 bases and J 4 bases, with 12 bases left between them. CDR3 in DNA: TGTGCCAGCAGCTTAGGGGCAACTGGCACCGGGGAGCTGTTTTTT. Translation: CASSLGATGTGELFF.

The chain carries TRBV29-1 and TRBJ2-7, with D possibly matching TRBD2 (5 bases). The CDR3 loop spans 13 amino acids. Germline lookup yields CDR1 SQVTM and CDR2 ANQGSEA. The ends were cut back, 4 bases at V and 7 bases at J, with 17 bases in the middle. CDR3 residues: CSVGGRSPGEQYF. CDR3 coding DNA: TGCAGCGTTGGTGGCAGATCCCCGGGGGAGCAGTACTTC.

V gene TRBV10-3 combines with J gene TRBJ1-4, with a tentative D call TRBD1 (5 bases). CDR3 size: 12 residues. The V gene lost 6 bases and the J gene lost 7 bases, with 9 bases spanning the gap. Germline V CDR1 and CDR2: ENHRY, SYGVKD. DNA of the CDR3: TGTGCCATCAGAACCGACAGTGAAAAACTGTTTTTT. Its translation is CAIRTDSEKLFF.

The chain has TRBV28 and TRBJ1-2; D is unresolved. This CDR3 contains 15 residues. The V end was cut by 4 bases, the J end by 7 bases, with 19 bases between. Germline V CDR1 and CDR2: MDHEN, SYDVKM. CDR3 protein: CASSSLGVFQSGYTF. The CDR3 DNA reads as TGTGCCAGCAGTTCCCTGGGCGTGTTCCAGAGTGGCTACACCTTC.

The chain has TRBV5-1 and TRBJ2-2; 12 nucleotides match TRBD1. CDR1 is SGHRS, CDR2 YFSETQ, per germline. V was clipped by 4 bases and J by 7 bases; unmatched bases: 11. The length of the CDR3 is 17 residues. CDR3 in DNA: TGCGCCAGCAGCCCGCGTCCGGGACAGGGGGCCGGCGGGGAGCTGTTTTTT. Its translation: CASSPRPGQGAGGELFF.

This chain links TRBV7-9 with TRBJ1-2; 8 bases agree with TRBD1. Germline V gives CDR1 SEHNR, CDR2 FQNEAQ (reference sequence). Unmatched junction bases numbered 8, after V lost 3 bases and J lost 2 bases. The CDR3 contains 16 residues. As DNA, the CDR3 is TGTGCCAGCAGCTTCACCTACAGGGGGGGGAACTATGGCTACACCTTC. Amino acid sequence: CASSFTYRGGNYGYTF.

V usage is TRBV6-6 and J usage is TRBJ2-7; D might be TRBD2 (5 bases). Trimming took 7 bases from V and 2 from J, leaving 18 bases between them. This CDR3 is built from 15 residues. Germline V gene lookup returns CDR1 MNHNY and CDR2 SVGAGI (reference sequence). CDR3 nucleotide sequence: TGTGCCAGCACTATGGGGATAGGAGGCACCTACGAGCAGTACTTC. This sequence encodes CASTMGIGGTYEQYF.

The chain couples TRBV6-5 to TRBJ2-2, with D possibly matching TRBD1 (5 bases). Germline CDR1 reads MNHEY; CDR2 reads SVGAGI. The V and J ends lost 5 bases and 0 bases respectively, with 10 bases between them. The CDR3 spans 15 residues. CDR3 amino acids: CASSRDSPNTGELFF. The CDR3 nucleotides are TGTGCCAGCAGTAGAGACAGTCCGAACACCGGGGAGCTGTTTTTT.

The rearrangement uses TRBV5-1 and TRBJ2-3, with 10 positions matching TRBD2. V shed 4 bases, J shed 1 base, and the junction held 12 bases outside the gene matches. CDR3 length equals 18 residues. The germline V gene has CDR1 SGHRS and CDR2 YFSETQ. This CDR3 reads CASSRQIAGGDRTDTQYF. CDR3 coding DNA: TGCGCCAGCAGCCGACAGATAGCGGGGGGAGACCGCACAGATACGCAGTATTTT.

The rearrangement links TRBV18 to TRBJ2-3; 11 positions match TRBD2. The CDR3 consists of 16 residues. J lost 0 bases, V lost 3 bases, and 2 bases had no gene match. The germline V gene encodes CDR1 KGHSH and CDR2 LQKENI. Written as DNA, the CDR3 is TGTGCCAGCTCACCGGGACTAGCGGCTAGCACAGATACGCAGTATTTT. Translated: CASSPGLAASTDTQYF. Full variable domain (missing parts from reference TRBV18 and TRBJ2-3): NAGVMQNPRHLVRRRGQEARLRCSPMKGHSHVYWYRQLPEEGLKFMVYLQKENIIDESGMPKERFSAEFPKEGPSILRIQQVVRGDSAAYFCASSPGLAASTDTQYFGPGTRLTVL.

This chain links TRBV5-6 with TRBJ1-1, with D possibly matching TRBD1 (6 bases). The germline V gene has CDR1 SGHDT and CDR2 YYEEEE. Trimming shortened V by 5 bases and J by 4 bases, and 21 bases separated the two germline ends. The CDR3 extends over 16 amino acids. CDR3 protein: CASRSQGRLRGTEAFF. The CDR3 nucleotides read TGTGCCAGCAGGTCACAGGGTCGGTTGCGCGGCACTGAAGCTTTCTTT.

Concerning this clone itself: At the DNA level, this CDR3 is encoded by other sequences in the same sample as well. This rearrangement joins TRBV5-1 to TRBJ2-7, with 7 positions matching TRBD1. CDR1 SGHRS and CDR2 YFSETQ come from the germline V gene. This CDR3 is built from 14 residues. V was clipped by 3 bases and J by 0 bases; unmatched bases: 3. The CDR3 spells CASSSGTASYEQYF. In DNA, the CDR3 is TGCGCCAGCAGCTCCGGGACAGCCTCCTACGAGCAGTACTTC. The whole variable domain, filled in from reference TRBV5-1 and TRBJ2-7, reads KAGVTQTPRYLIKTRGQQVTLSCSPISGHRSVSWYQQTPGQGLQFLFEYFSETQRNKGNFPGRFSGRQFSNSRSEMNVSTLELGDSALYLCASSSGTASYEQYFGPGTRLTVT.